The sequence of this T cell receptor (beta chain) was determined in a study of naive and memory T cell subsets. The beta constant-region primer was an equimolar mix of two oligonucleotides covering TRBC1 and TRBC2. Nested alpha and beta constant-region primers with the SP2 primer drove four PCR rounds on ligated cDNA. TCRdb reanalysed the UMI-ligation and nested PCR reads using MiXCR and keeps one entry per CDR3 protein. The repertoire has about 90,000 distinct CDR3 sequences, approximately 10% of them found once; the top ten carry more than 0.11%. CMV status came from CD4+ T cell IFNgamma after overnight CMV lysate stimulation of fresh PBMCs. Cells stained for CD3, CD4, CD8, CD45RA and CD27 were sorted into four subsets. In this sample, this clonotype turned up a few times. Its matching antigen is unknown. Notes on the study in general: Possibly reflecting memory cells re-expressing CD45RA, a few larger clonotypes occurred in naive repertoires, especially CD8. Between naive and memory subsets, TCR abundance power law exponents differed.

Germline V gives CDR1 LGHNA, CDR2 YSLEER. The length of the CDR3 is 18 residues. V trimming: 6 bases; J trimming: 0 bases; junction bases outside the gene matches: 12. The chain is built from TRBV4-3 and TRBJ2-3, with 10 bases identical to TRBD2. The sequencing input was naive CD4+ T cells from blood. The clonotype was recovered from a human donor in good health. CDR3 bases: TGCGCCAGCAGTCGTAAAAGTACAGCGGGAGGGAGCACAGATACGCAGTATTTT. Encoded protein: CASSRKSTAGGSTDTQYF.